Sequencing of this TCR beta chain was carried out in a study of identical twins. This clonotype was seen more than once but under ten times. From the 5' RACE reads, TCRdb called clonotypes with MiXCR, one entry per CDR3 protein. Found here are some 460,000 distinct CDR3 sequences, 11% to 15% of them singletons; the top ten hold around 0.48%. The CDR3 spans 13 residues. Trimming took off 6 bases at V and 5 bases at J, with 14 bases between the two ends. CDR1 is MNHNS and CDR2 is SASEGT in the germline V gene. The same sample was also used in a study of yellow fever vaccine responses in identical twins.

The sequence was obtained from a woman aged 18-29 years in good health. The gene calls are TRBV6-1 and TRBJ2-7, with D hard to call. The sequencing input was CD4+ T cells sorted from blood. The CDR3 protein is CASRTLSGHEQYF. CDR3 nucleotide sequence: TGTGCCAGCAGAACCCTCTCGGGCCACGAGCAGTACTTC.